This T cell receptor beta chain was captured in a study of cytomegalovirus exposure and HLA in healthy donors. Broader study findings: Most TCR sequences were rare, but some public TCRs occurred in many donors. The finding came from a later analysis; first-cohort TCR clusters tended to co-occur in the roughly 110 validation repertoires.

Notes on this clone: Antigen: not known.

With 7 bases clipped from V and 5 bases from J, the junction kept 6 bases outside the gene matches. Germline CDR1 SNHLY, CDR2 FYNNEI. The CDR3 is 15 residues long. Sequencing was performed with immunoSEQ multiplex PCR; in TCRdb, only in-frame clones are kept and a portion is missing. The table lists 59,000 or so clones, approximately 89% of them singletons. The sequence was obtained from a woman aged 18-35 years in good health and CMV-seronegative. V is TRBV2 and J is TRBJ2-3; 13 bases align to TRBD2. Input material: PBMCs. The CDR3 spells CASNPRTSGGDTQYF. The DNA of the CDR3 is TGTGCCAGCAATCCAAGGACTAGCGGGGGAGATACGCAGTATTTT.